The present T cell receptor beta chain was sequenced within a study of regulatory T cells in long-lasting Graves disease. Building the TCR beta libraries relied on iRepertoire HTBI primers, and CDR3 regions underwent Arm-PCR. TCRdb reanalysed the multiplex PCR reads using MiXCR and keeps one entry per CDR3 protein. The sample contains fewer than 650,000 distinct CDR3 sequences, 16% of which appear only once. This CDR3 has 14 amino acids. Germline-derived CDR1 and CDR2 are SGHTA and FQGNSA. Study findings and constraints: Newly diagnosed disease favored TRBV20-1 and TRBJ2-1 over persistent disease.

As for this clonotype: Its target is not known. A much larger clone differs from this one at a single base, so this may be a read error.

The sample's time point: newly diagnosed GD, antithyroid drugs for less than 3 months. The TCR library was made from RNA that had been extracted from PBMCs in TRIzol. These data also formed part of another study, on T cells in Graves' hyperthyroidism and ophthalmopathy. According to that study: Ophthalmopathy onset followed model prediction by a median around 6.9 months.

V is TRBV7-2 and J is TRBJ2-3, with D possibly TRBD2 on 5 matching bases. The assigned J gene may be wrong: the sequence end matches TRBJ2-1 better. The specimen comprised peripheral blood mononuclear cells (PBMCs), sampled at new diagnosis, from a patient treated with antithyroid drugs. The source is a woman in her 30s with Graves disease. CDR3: CASSPLTPFGKQFF. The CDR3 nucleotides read TGTGCCAGCAGCCCCCTGACCCCTTTCGGGAAGCAGTTCTTC.